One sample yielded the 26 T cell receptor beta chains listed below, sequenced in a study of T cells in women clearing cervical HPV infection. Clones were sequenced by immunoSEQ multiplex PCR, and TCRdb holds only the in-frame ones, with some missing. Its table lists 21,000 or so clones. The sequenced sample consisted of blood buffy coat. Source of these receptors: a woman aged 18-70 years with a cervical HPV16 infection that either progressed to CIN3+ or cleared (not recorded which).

CDR3 bases read: TGTGCCAGCAGGATAGCGGGAGTTGGGGTGAATGAG. This gives the protein CASRIAGVGVNE. The CDR3 reads in full as CASRIAGVGVNEQFF. The chain has TRBV7-2 and TRBJ2-1, with TRBD2 identical over 9 bases. The observed sequence ends 3 residues before the CDR3 terminus, with the missing tail filled in from the germline J gene. There are 15 residues in the CDR3. Germline lookup yields CDR1 SGHTA and CDR2 FQGNSA. V gave up 6 bases and J gave up 7 bases; unmatched junction bases: 10.

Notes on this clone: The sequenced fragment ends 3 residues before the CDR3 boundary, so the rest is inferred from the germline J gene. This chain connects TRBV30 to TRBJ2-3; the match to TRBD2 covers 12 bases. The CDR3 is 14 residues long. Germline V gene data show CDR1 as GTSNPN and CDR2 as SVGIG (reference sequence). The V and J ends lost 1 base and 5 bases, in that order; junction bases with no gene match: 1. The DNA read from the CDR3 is TGTGCCTGGAGTGAGGGACTAGCGGGAGATACG. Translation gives CAWSEGLAGDT. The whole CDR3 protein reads CAWSEGLAGDTQYF.

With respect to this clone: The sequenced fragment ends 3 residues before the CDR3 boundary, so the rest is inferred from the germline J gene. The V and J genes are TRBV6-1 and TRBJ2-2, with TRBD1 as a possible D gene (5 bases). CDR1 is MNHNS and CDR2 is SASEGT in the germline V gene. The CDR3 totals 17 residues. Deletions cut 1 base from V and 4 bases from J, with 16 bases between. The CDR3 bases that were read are TGTGCCAGCAGTGAAGGGTTGGGGCAGGCGATCACCGGGGAG. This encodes CASSEGLGQAITGE. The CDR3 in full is CASSEGLGQAITGELFF.

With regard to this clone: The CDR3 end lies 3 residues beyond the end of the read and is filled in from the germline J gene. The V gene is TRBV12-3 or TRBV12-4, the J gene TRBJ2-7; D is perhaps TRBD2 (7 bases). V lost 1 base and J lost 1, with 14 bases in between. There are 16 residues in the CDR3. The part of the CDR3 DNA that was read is TGTGCCAGCAGTTTAGGGGGGGGCGATTTTTCCTACGAG. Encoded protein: CASSLGGGDFSYE. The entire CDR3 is CASSLGGGDFSYEQYF.

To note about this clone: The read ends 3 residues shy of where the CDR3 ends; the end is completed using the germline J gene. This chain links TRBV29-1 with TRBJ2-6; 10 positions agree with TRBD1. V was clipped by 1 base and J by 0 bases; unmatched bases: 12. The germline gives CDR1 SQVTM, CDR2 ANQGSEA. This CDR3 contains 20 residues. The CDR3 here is CSVEVRDRGPESSGANVLTF. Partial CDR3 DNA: TGCAGCGTTGAAGTCCGGGACAGGGGACCCGAGAGCTCTGGGGCCAACGTC.

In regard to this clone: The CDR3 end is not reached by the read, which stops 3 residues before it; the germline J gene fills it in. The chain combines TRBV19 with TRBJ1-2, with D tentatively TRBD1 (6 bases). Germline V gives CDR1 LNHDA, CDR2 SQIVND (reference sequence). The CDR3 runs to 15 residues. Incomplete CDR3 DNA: TGTGCCAGTAGAACCAAGGGGGGACTAGCTCATGAC. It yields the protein CASRTKGGLAHD. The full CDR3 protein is CASRTKGGLAHDYTF. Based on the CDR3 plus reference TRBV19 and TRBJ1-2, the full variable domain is DGGITQSPKYLFRKEGQNVTLSCEQNLNHDAMYWYRQDPGQGLRLIYYSQIVNDFQKGDIAEGYSVSREKKESFPLTVTSAQKNPTAFYLCASRTKGGLAHDYTFGSGTRLTVV.

Incomplete CDR3 DNA: TGTGCCAGCAGCCTCACAGGGGAGGGTGAAAAA. This codes for CASSLTGEGEK. The complete CDR3 reads CASSLTGEGEKLFF. This sequence joins TRBV11-1 and TRBJ1-4, with TRBD1 matching over 7 bases. The read falls 3 residues short of the CDR3 end, and the missing part is taken from the germline J gene. Germline trimming cut 5 bases from V and 7 bases from J; bases unmatched to any gene: 7. CDR3 size: 14 residues. Germline CDR1 is SGHAT and CDR2 is FQDESV (reference sequence).

The sequenced CDR3 bases are TGTGCCAGCGGCTCCCAGGAGGGGACATTG. Protein: CASGSQEGTL. The entire CDR3 reads CASGSQEGTLAFF. V gene TRBV7-3 combines with J gene TRBJ1-1, with TRBD1 as a possible D gene (6 bases). With the read ending 3 residues before the CDR3 end, the germline J gene is used to fill in that end. Germline V CDR1 and CDR2: SGHTA, FQGTGA. This CDR3 region has 13 residues.

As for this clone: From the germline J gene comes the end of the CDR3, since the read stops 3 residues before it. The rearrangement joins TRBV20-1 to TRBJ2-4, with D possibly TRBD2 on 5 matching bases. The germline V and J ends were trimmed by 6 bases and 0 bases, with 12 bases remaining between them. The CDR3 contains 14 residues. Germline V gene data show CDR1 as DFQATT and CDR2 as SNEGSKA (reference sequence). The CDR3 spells CSAPDSGAKNIQYF. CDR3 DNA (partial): TGCAGTGCGCCGGACTCGGGAGCCAAAAACATT.

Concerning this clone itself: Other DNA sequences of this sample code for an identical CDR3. CDR3 bases read: TGTGCCAGCAGTAAACAGGACGGTCTCGGAAACACC. It yields the protein CASSKQDGLGNT. The complete CDR3 protein is CASSKQDGLGNTIYF. This chain uses TRBV2 with TRBJ1-3, with D possibly being TRBD1 (5 bases). The read terminates 3 residues ahead of where the CDR3 ends, so the germline J gene completes it. The germline V gene encodes CDR1 SNHLY and CDR2 FYNNEI. The germline V and J ends were trimmed by 5 bases and 4 bases, with 15 bases remaining between them. This CDR3 contains 15 residues.

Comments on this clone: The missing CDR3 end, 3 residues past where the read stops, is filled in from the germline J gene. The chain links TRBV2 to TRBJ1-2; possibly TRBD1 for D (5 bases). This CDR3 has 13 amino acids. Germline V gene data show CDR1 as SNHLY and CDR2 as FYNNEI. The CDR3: CASSPTEKGNYTF. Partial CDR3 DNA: TGTGCCAGCAGTCCCACGGAAAAGGGGAAC.

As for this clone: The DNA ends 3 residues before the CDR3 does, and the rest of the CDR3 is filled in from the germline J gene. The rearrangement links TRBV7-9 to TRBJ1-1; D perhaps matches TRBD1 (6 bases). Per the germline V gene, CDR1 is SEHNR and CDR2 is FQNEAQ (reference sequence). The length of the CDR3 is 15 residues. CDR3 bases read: TGTGCCAGCAGCGGCGCGGGGGCGAACGATGAAAAA. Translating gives CASSGAGANDEK. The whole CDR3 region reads CASSGAGANDEKAFF.

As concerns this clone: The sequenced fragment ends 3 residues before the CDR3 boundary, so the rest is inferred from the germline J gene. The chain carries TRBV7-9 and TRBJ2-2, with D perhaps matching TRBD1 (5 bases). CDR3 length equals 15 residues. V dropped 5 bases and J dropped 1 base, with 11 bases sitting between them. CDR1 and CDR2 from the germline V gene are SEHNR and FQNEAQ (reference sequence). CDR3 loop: CASSPTDQNTGELFF. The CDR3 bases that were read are TGTGCCAGCAGCCCGACAGACCAGAACACCGGGGAG.

The CDR3 reads CASRTSGHTDTQYF. The CDR3 DNA, read in part, is TGTGCCAGCAGGACTAGCGGCCACACAGATACG. The chain employs TRBV2 and TRBJ2-3, with 9 bases matching TRBD2. The CDR3 goes on 3 residues after the read ends, and that part is filled in from the germline J gene. J was trimmed by 2 bases and V by 6 bases; bases with no gene match: 3. The germline V gene has CDR1 SNHLY and CDR2 FYNNEI. The CDR3 has 14 amino acids.

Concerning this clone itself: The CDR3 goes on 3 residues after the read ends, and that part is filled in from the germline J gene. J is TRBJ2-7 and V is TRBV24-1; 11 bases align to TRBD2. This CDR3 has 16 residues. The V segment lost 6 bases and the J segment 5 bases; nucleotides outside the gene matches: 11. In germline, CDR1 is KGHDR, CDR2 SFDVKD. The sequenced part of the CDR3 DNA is TGTGCCACCAGTCGAAAACTAGCGGGAGCGGGCAACGAG. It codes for CATSRKLAGAGNE. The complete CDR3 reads CATSRKLAGAGNEQYF.

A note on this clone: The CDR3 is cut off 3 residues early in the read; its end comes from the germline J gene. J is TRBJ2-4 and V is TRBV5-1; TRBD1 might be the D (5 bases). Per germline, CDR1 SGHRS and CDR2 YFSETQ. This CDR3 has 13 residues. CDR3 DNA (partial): TGCGCCAGCAGCGAGGACATCAATCAGCCT. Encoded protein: CASSEDINQP. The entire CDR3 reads CASSEDINQPQYF.

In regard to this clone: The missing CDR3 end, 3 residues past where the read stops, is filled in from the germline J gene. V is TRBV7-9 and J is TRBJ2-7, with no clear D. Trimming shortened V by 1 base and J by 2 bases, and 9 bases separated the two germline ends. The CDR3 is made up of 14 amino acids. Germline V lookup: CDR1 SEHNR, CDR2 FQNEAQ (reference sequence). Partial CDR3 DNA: TGTGCCAGCAGCTTAGAGGCCAAGACCTACGAG. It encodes CASSLEAKTYE. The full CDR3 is CASSLEAKTYEQYF.

CDR3 sequence: CAWSSGQIHSPLFF. The covered CDR3 bases are TGTGCCTGGAGTAGTGGGCAGATACATTCACCA. The rearrangement joins TRBV30 to TRBJ1-4; D gene uncertain. Read data end 3 residues before the CDR3 end; the end is taken from the germline J gene. This CDR3 contains 14 residues. Germline V gene sequence: CDR1 GTSNPN, CDR2 SVGIG (reference sequence).

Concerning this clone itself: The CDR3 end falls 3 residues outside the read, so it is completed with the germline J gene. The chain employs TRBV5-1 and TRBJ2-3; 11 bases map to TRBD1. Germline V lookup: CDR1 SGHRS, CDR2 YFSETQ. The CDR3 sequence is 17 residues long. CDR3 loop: CASSFSSRTGGLETQYF. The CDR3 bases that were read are TGCGCCAGCAGCTTCTCGAGCCGGACAGGGGGCTTGGAGACG.

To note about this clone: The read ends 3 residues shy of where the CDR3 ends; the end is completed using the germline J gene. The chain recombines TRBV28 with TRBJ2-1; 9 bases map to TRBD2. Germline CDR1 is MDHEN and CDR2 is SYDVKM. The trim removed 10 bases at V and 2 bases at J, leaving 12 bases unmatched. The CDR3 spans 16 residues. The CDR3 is CAILGLAGAAYNEQFF. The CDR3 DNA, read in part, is TGTGCCATTCTCGGTTTAGCGGGGGCCGCCTACAATGAG.

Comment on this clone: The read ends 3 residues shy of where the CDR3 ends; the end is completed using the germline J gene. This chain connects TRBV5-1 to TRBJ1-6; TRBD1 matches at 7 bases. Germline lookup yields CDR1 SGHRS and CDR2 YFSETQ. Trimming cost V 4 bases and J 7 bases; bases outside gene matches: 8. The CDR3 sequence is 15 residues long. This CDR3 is CASSREGTENSPLHF. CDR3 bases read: TGCGCCAGCAGCCGGGAGGGGACAGAGAATTCACCC.

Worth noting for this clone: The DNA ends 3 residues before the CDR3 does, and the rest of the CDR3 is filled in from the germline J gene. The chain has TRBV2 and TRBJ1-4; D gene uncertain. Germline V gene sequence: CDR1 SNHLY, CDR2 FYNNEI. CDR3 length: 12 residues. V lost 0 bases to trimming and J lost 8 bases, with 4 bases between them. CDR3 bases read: TGTGCCAGCAGTGAAGCCGTCGAAAAA. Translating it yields CASSEAVEK. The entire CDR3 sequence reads CASSEAVEKLFF.

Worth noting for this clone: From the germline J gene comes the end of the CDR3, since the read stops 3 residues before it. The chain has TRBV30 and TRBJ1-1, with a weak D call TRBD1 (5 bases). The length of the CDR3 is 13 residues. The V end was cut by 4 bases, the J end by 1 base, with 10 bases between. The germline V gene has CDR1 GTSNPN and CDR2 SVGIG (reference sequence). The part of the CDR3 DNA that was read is TGTGCCTGGATGGGGCGGTGGAACACTGAA. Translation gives CAWMGRWNTE. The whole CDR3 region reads CAWMGRWNTEAFF.

The CDR3 DNA, read in part, is TGTGCCAGCAGGATAGGGACTAGCGAAAATGAG. It specifies CASRIGTSENE. The full CDR3 protein reads CASRIGTSENEQFF. This chain links TRBV2 with TRBJ2-1, with 10 bases that match TRBD2. The read halts 3 residues ahead of the CDR3 end, with the missing end drawn from the germline J gene. V was pared by 6 bases and J by 7 bases, with 6 bases of the junction left unmatched. This CDR3 is built from 14 residues. The germline CDR1 and CDR2 sequences are SNHLY and FYNNEI.

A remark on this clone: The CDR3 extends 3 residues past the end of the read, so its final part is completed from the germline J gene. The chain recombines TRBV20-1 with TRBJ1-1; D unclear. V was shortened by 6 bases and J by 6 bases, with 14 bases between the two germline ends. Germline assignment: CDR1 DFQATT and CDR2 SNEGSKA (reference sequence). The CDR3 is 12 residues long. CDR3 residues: CSAPSSSPEAFF. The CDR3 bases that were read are TGCAGTGCCCCGTCAAGTAGCCCTGAA.

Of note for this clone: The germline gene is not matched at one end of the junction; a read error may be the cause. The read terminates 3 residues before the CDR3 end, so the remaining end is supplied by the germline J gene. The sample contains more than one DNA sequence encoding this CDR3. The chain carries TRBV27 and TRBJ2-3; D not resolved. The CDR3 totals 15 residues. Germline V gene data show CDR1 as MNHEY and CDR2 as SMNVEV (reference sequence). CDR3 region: CASSLSNLPGDTQYF. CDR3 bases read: TGTGCCAGCAGCTTATCGAACCTACCCGGGGATACG.